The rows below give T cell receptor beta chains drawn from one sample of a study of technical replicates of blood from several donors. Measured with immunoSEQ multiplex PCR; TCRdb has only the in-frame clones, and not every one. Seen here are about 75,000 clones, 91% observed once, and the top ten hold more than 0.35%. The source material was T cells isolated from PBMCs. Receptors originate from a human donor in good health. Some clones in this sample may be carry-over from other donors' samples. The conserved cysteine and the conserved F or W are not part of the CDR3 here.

cdr3_aa: AISVSGGVNEQY
j_call: TRBJ2-7
v_call: TRBV10-3

cdr3_aa: ASSQGRGTGNTIY
j_call: TRBJ1-3
v_call: TRBV4-1

cdr3_aa: ASSQAGSSYNEQF
j_call: TRBJ2-1
v_call: TRBV25-1

cdr3_aa: AIKAEPSTDTQY
j_call: TRBJ2-3
v_call: TRBV10-3

cdr3_aa: ASSPGLTVAYEQY
j_call: TRBJ2-7
v_call: TRBV7-9

cdr3_aa: SVEDQAGFSEQY
j_call: TRBJ2-7
v_call: TRBV29-1

cdr3_aa: ATSRVGSQAANYGYT
j_call: TRBJ1-2
v_call: TRBV15

cdr3_aa: ASSPIAGGLAGERTDTQY
j_call: TRBJ2-3
v_call: TRBV18

cdr3_aa: ASSFLPLESQY
j_call: TRBJ2-3
v_call: TRBV5-1

cdr3_aa: ASSPTDRGQSPLH
j_call: TRBJ1-6
v_call: TRBV28

cdr3_aa: ASSPQGTVYNQPQH
j_call: TRBJ1-5
v_call: TRBV28

cdr3_aa: ASSRNSNQPQH
j_call: TRBJ1-5
v_call: TRBV11-1

cdr3_aa: ASRDIRGQGHTQY
j_call: TRBJ2-3
v_call: TRBV11-2

cdr3_aa: ASSLVRSSGANVLT
j_call: TRBJ2-6
v_call: TRBV11-2

cdr3_aa: ASSITSGSTGELF
j_call: TRBJ2-2
v_call: TRBV19

cdr3_aa: ASSSIGSGANVLT
j_call: TRBJ2-6
v_call: TRBV5-6

cdr3_aa: ASSEFPGQGTRSPSYT
j_call: TRBJ1-2
v_call: TRBV25-1

cdr3_aa: ASSLTYRSVQAF
j_call: TRBJ1-1
v_call: TRBV11-3

cdr3_aa: ASRGVYSNQPQH
j_call: TRBJ1-5
v_call: TRBV10-2

cdr3_aa: ATSFPREGQETQY
j_call: TRBJ2-5
v_call: TRBV15

cdr3_aa: ASSQAPENRKNTEAF
j_call: TRBJ1-1
v_call: TRBV4-1

cdr3_aa: ASSLAGSSYEQY
j_call: TRBJ2-7
v_call: TRBV5-4

cdr3_aa: ASSENRGKAF
j_call: TRBJ1-1
v_call: TRBV11-1

cdr3_aa: ASSHRQYEQF
j_call: TRBJ2-1
v_call: TRBV7-6

cdr3_aa: SVEVYRDRARNVLT
j_call: TRBJ2-6
v_call: TRBV29-1

cdr3_aa: ASSVDHLTKDEQY
j_call: TRBJ2-7
v_call: TRBV9

cdr3_aa: ASIIRDRGEAF
j_call: TRBJ1-1
v_call: TRBV28

cdr3_aa: ASSNSRLETQY
j_call: TRBJ2-5
v_call: TRBV2

cdr3_aa: ASSELGTLEAGQPQH
j_call: TRBJ1-5
v_call: TRBV10-2

cdr3_aa: ASSLTEYYGYT
j_call: TRBJ1-2
v_call: TRBV7-9

cdr3_aa: ASSLSGGRGNEQF
j_call: TRBJ2-1
v_call: TRBV11-2

cdr3_aa: ASSPGAYEQY
j_call: TRBJ2-7
v_call: TRBV28

cdr3_aa: ASSSPDRVMGEKLF
j_call: TRBJ1-4
v_call: TRBV9

cdr3_aa: ASSLGGVTDTQY
j_call: TRBJ2-3
v_call: TRBV5-6

cdr3_aa: ASSQDRAAGGEAF
j_call: TRBJ1-1
v_call: TRBV4-3

cdr3_aa: ASSLAGASFLEQF
j_call: TRBJ2-1
v_call: TRBV11-3

cdr3_aa: AWNAGGETQY
j_call: TRBJ2-5
v_call: TRBV30

cdr3_aa: SALLNQQGAGKTQY
j_call: TRBJ2-5
v_call: TRBV29-1

cdr3_aa: ASSQGRGGWANEKLF
j_call: TRBJ1-4
v_call: TRBV14

cdr3_aa: ASSLESTGSGYT
j_call: TRBJ1-2
v_call: TRBV7-9

cdr3_aa: ASSLGGASYGYT
j_call: TRBJ1-2
v_call: TRBV28

cdr3_aa: ASSEIGDYEQY
j_call: TRBJ2-7
v_call: TRBV2

cdr3_aa: ATSRHSGKETQY
j_call: TRBJ2-5
v_call: TRBV15

cdr3_aa: ASSLLAAFTDTQY
j_call: TRBJ2-3
v_call: TRBV5-1

cdr3_aa: ASSQGRQDNQPQH
j_call: TRBJ1-5
v_call: TRBV2

cdr3_aa: ASSESWELRAGELF
j_call: TRBJ2-2
v_call: TRBV10-1

cdr3_aa: ATHRDRAEKLF
j_call: TRBJ1-4
v_call: TRBV6-1

cdr3_aa: ASRPLTGLGSPLH
j_call: TRBJ1-6
v_call: TRBV5-1

cdr3_aa: AWNVPRGLAGAHYNEQF
j_call: TRBJ2-1
v_call: TRBV30

cdr3_aa: ASSRLAGGPDEQY
j_call: TRBJ2-7
v_call: TRBV28

cdr3_aa: ASSLAGARREELF
j_call: TRBJ2-2
v_call: TRBV5-1

cdr3_aa: ASSWTEITQY
j_call: TRBJ2-5
v_call: TRBV7-9

cdr3_aa: ASSVRGGAERERYNEQF
j_call: TRBJ2-1
v_call: TRBV2

cdr3_aa: ASSIGGAPKQLFGYT
j_call: TRBJ1-2
v_call: TRBV19

cdr3_aa: ASSQDSGILYEQY
j_call: TRBJ2-7
v_call: TRBV4-1

cdr3_aa: ASSQAVGGQRIPNEQF
j_call: TRBJ2-1
v_call: TRBV4-2

cdr3_aa: ASSTNEREVPYEQY
j_call: TRBJ2-7
v_call: TRBV6-6

cdr3_aa: ASSLSPGQGSTIGELF
j_call: TRBJ2-2
v_call: TRBV27

cdr3_aa: ASSERLARVFGTNEKLF
j_call: TRBJ1-4
v_call: TRBV6-1